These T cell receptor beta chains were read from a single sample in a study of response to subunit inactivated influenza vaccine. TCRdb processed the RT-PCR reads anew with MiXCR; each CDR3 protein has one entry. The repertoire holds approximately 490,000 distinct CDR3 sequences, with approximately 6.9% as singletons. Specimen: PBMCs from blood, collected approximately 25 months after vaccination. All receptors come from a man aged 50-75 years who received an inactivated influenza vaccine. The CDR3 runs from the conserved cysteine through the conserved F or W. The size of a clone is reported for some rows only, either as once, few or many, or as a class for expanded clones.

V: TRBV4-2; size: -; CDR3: CASSQELHREQYF
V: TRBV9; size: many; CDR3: CASSVDTGNNEQFF
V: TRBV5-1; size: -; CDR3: CASSDSGETQYF
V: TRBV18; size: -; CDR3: CASSEGLAGNNEQFF
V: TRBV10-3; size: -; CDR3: CAISESSGTERVKQFF
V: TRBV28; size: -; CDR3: CASSPGGSGNTIYF
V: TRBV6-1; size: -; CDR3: CASSVGTDYEQYF
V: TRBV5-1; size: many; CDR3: CASGPTLTLNYGYTF
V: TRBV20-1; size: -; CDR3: CSVRQRSTDTQYF
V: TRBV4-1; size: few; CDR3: CASSQIISTVSYNEQFF
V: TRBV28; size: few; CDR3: CASSLSASYNEQFF
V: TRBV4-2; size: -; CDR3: CASSLTGTGNQPQHF
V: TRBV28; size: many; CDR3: CASTKGDRGLNYEQYF
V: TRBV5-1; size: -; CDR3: CASKLAGVSTYNEQFF
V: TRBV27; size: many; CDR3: CASSLSGGPQETQYF
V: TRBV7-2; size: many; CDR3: CASSLIRDYNEQFF
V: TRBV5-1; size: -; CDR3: CASSLLRGDEQFF
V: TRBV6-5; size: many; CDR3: CASSYPGTPYEQYF
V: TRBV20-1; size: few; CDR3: CSAIPLGQGRRETQYF
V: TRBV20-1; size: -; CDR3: CSATSGPSSLEQFF
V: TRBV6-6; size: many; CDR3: CASSRQDYGYTF
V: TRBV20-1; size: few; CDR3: CSARDRQGIQTQYF
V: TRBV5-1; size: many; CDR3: CASSITRTDTQYF
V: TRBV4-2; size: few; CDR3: CASSQDWRGSTEAFF
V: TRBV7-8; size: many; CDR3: CASSLGGSVYNEQFF
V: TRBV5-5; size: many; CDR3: CASSWGRNTGELFF